This TCR beta chain came from a study of vaccination and CD4 T cells after COVID-19. Background on the study: Overlapping spike peptides served as the stimulus for the cells. These peptides came from SARS-CoV-2 and from the common cold coronaviruses HCoV-NL63, HCoV-OC43 and HCoV-229E.

Germline V gene data show CDR1 as ENHRY and CDR2 as SYGVKD. The CDR3 has 16 residues. Trimming shortened V by 6 bases and J by 1 base, and 16 bases separated the two germline ends. Sequenced with the Oncomine TCR Beta short-read assay was DNA taken from cultured CD4+ T cells. TCRdb called the PCR reads again in MiXCR, with one record for every CDR3 protein. The data hold about 18,000 distinct CDR3 sequences, with about 50% observed a single time. Broader study findings: The researchers studied relatively few convalescent patients and omitted early post-infection timepoints.

A word on this clonotype: Its cognate antigen is unknown.

Treatment here: approximately 9-day PBMC culture with coronavirus spike peptide pools or control peptides (ViraFEST assay). The sample here was CD4+ T cells from blood, cultured in vitro, taken before SARS-CoV-2 vaccination. The chain links TRBV10-3 to TRBJ1-3, with a weak D call TRBD1 (6 bases). This receptor was taken from a human donor who had recovered from COVID-19. The CDR3 nucleotides are TGTGCCATCAGCCCCGGACAGCCCTTATCTGGAAACACCATATATTTT. Translation gives CAISPGQPLSGNTIYF.